The text below deals with one T cell receptor (beta chain). No antigen is known for it. The data were obtained in a study of cytomegalovirus exposure and HLA in healthy donors. Regarding the study as a whole: Per a later analysis, HLA-associated TCR beta chains showed more clonal expansion than other, equally common TCR beta chains.

V gave up 4 bases and J gave up 4 bases; unmatched junction bases: 0. This CDR3 spans 14 amino acids. Germline values: CDR1 LGHNA, CDR2 YSLEER. Researchers ran the PCR with 60 Vbeta and 13 Jbeta primers. Sequencing used immunoSEQ multiplex PCR; TCRdb keeps in-frame clones, though not all of them. Of 85,000 to 130,000 clones listed, approximately 81% are singletons. The sample consisted of PBMCs. The clonotype was recovered from a female donor in good health and CMV-seropositive. V is TRBV4-3 and J is TRBJ2-5; 13 bases map to TRBD2. CDR3 loop: CASSRLAGGETQYF. Written as DNA, the CDR3 is TGCGCCAGCAGCCGACTAGCGGGGGGAGAGACCCAGTACTTC.